These 24 T cell receptor beta chains originate from one sample sequenced in a study of cytomegalovirus exposure and HLA in healthy donors. Use of 60 Vbeta and 13 Jbeta primers characterized the PCR. Assay used: immunoSEQ multiplex PCR; TCRdb lists only in-frame clones, some missing. Here the sample spans tens of thousands of clones, 55% to 75% being singletons. The sequenced sample consisted of PBMCs. The receptors derive from a woman aged 25 to 39 in good health and CMV-seronegative.

V and J are TRBV5-1 and TRBJ2-7; D is undetermined. Germline CDR1 SGHRS, CDR2 YFSETQ. V lost 0 bases and J 0 bases, leaving 10 bases between the germline ends. This CDR3 spans 15 amino acids. CDR3 amino acids: CASSLEGATSYEQYF. In DNA, the CDR3 is TGCGCCAGCAGCTTGGAAGGAGCGACCTCCTACGAGCAGTACTTC.

This chain uses TRBV2 with TRBJ1-1; TRBD1 matches at 9 bases. The germline V gene encodes CDR1 SNHLY and CDR2 FYNNEI. Trimming at V came to 6 bases and at J to 1 base, leaving 9 bases not matched to a gene. This CDR3 comprises 16 residues. The CDR3 nucleotides are TGTGCCAGCAGGTCTTCCTCGACAGGGGGGAACACTGAAGCTTTCTTT. Translated, it gives CASRSSSTGGNTEAFF.

This sequence joins TRBV29-1 and TRBJ2-7; TRBD1 matches 7 bases. V dropped 4 bases and J dropped 7; count of bases not matched to a gene: 4. The CDR3 has 11 residues. Germline V gene data show CDR1 as SQVTM and CDR2 as ANQGSEA. For the CDR3, the DNA is TGCAGCGTTGGGGGACAGCCAGAGCAGTACTTC. The encoded protein is CSVGGQPEQYF.

The chain recombines TRBV28 with TRBJ2-1; 8 positions match TRBD1. There are 15 residues in the CDR3. With V trimmed by 7 bases and J by 4 bases, 9 bases remained unmatched. Germline lookup yields CDR1 MDHEN and CDR2 SYDVKM. The CDR3 sequence is CASNGPQGAYNEQFF. CDR3 coding DNA: TGTGCCAGCAACGGCCCGCAGGGGGCTTACAATGAGCAGTTCTTC.

Only one count was recorded for this clone. This rearrangement joins TRBV7-9 to TRBJ2-1; D uncertain. This CDR3 comprises 13 residues. Trimming left V 7 bases short and J 8 bases short, with 15 bases between. Germline loops: CDR1 SEHNR, CDR2 FQNEAQ (reference sequence). The CDR3 here is CASTSEMTDEQFF. DNA of the CDR3: TGTGCCAGCACTTCGGAGATGACGGATGAGCAGTTCTTC.

The chain combines TRBV5-7 with TRBJ2-4; TRBD1 might be the D (5 bases). TRBV5-7 is known as an ORF, though its function is uncertain. V shed 9 bases and J shed 0 bases, with 22 bases lying between them. The CDR3 is 17 residues long. The CDR3 is CATLTDFKGLAKNIQYF. The CDR3 bases are TGTGCCACCTTGACGGATTTCAAGGGGCTAGCCAAAAACATTCAGTACTTC.

This clone appeared once. The V call is TRBV30, the J call TRBJ2-2, with D maybe TRBD2 (5 bases). The ends were cut back, 5 bases at V and 3 bases at J, with 10 bases in the middle. This CDR3 has 13 residues. Germline values: CDR1 GTSNPN, CDR2 SVGIG (reference sequence). In DNA form, the CDR3 reads TGTGCCTGGGGGCGGCGGGACACCGGGGAGCTGTTTTTT. This encodes CAWGRRDTGELFF.

The rearrangement links TRBV6-5 to TRBJ2-7; D is possibly TRBD1 (5 bases). The germline V gene encodes CDR1 MNHEY and CDR2 SVGAGI. Trimming took off 0 bases at V and 3 bases at J, with 15 bases between the two ends. This CDR3 comprises 16 residues. For the CDR3, the DNA is TGTGCCAGCAGTTACTCTTTAGGACGTAGGGGCTACGAGCAGTACTTC. Translated, it gives CASSYSLGRRGYEQYF.

The chain is built from TRBV4-2 and TRBJ1-1; 10 bases are a match to TRBD1. The J segment lost 9 bases and the V segment lost 1 base, leaving 2 bases of the junction unmatched. CDR3 length equals 13 residues. Germline values: CDR1 LGHNA, CDR2 YNFKEQ. The CDR3 coding sequence is TGTGCCAGCAGCCAAGGTGACAGGGGGCAAGCTTTCTTT. Protein: CASSQGDRGQAFF.

A few counts support this clone. The chain joins TRBV5-1 to TRBJ2-5; D is perhaps TRBD1 (6 bases). Trimming took off 3 bases at V and 8 bases at J, with 17 bases between the two ends. The CDR3 totals 14 residues. The V gene's germline CDR1 is SGHRS and CDR2 YFSETQ. CDR3 in DNA: TGCGCCAGCAGCTCAGGACAGTGGACGGGCACCCAGTACTTC. Translation: CASSSGQWTGTQYF. Drawing the rest from reference TRBV5-1 and TRBJ2-5, the complete variable domain is KAGVTQTPRYLIKTRGQQVTLSCSPISGHRSVSWYQQTPGQGLQFLFEYFSETQRNKGNFPGRFSGRQFSNSRSEMNVSTLELGDSALYLCASSSGQWTGTQYFGPGTRLLVL.

The DNA of the CDR3 is TGTGCCAGCAGCCAAGATCTACCCGCATCCCCCGAGCAGTACTTC. The encoded protein is CASSQDLPASPEQYF. The chain employs TRBV4-2 and TRBJ2-7; D not certain. The CDR3 has 15 amino acids. Germline V gene sequence: CDR1 LGHNA, CDR2 YNFKEQ. The V end was cut by 0 bases, the J end by 6 bases, with 15 bases between.

V gene TRBV7-8 combines with J gene TRBJ2-4, with 7 bases fitting TRBD1. The V segment lost 9 bases and the J segment 5 bases; nucleotides outside the gene matches: 4. Germline-derived CDR1 and CDR2 are SGHVS and FQNEAQ. CDR3 length: 12 amino acids. The CDR3 loop reads CASGQAENIQYF. DNA of the CDR3: TGTGCCAGTGGACAGGCCGAAAACATTCAGTACTTC.

This clone has just one count. The chain has TRBV5-6 and TRBJ1-4; no definite D call. CDR1 and CDR2 from the germline V gene are SGHDT and YYEEEE. Trimming took 3 bases from V and 4 from J, leaving 10 bases between them. The CDR3 consists of 14 residues. For the CDR3, the DNA is TGTGCCAGCAGCTATGTCGGTAGTAATGAAAAACTGTTTTTT. Translating it yields CASSYVGSNEKLFF.

V and J are TRBV28 and TRBJ2-7; TRBD1 is a possible D gene (5 bases). Trimming removed 3 bases at V and 5 bases at J, with 14 bases between. CDR1 is MDHEN and CDR2 is SYDVKM in the germline V gene. This CDR3 has 14 residues. This CDR3 is CASSLMVLGHEQYF. The CDR3 coding sequence is TGTGCCAGCAGTTTGATGGTCCTGGGGCACGAGCAGTACTTC.

The chain couples TRBV7-9 to TRBJ2-7; 8 bases map to TRBD1. Germline CDR1 and CDR2: SEHNR and FQNEAQ (reference sequence). The CDR3 length is 16 residues. Trimming removed 4 bases from V and 0 bases from J; junction bases left unmatched: 8. CDR3 DNA: TGTGCCAGCAGCTCCAGGGGGCGGGACTCCTCCTACGAGCAGTACTTC. Amino acids: CASSSRGRDSSYEQYF.

This chain links TRBV27 with TRBJ1-1, with 8 bases lining up with TRBD1. This CDR3 is 15 amino acids long. With V trimmed by 4 bases and J by 1 base, 5 bases remained unmatched. The germline V gene has CDR1 MNHEY and CDR2 SMNVEV (reference sequence). In DNA form, the CDR3 reads TGTGCCAGCAGTTCTCAGGGGGCCGAGAACACTGAAGCTTTCTTT. Translating it yields CASSSQGAENTEAFF.

This rearrangement joins TRBV30 to TRBJ2-6; D not resolved. The germline gives CDR1 GTSNPN, CDR2 SVGIG (reference sequence). The ends were cut back, 5 bases at V and 0 bases at J, with 8 bases in the middle. This CDR3 contains 14 residues. CDR3 bases: TGTGCCTGGGATGCAGGCTCTGGGGCCAACGTCCTGACTTTC. Translated, it gives CAWDAGSGANVLTF.

This clone was picked up a small number of times. The chain uses TRBV6-5 and TRBJ2-7; D is undetermined. The V gene lost 2 bases and the J gene lost 3 bases, with 8 bases spanning the gap. Germline V gives CDR1 MNHEY, CDR2 SVGAGI. This CDR3 has 13 amino acids. The CDR3 DNA reads TGTGCCAGCAGTTACAGAGTCCACTACGAGCAGTACTTC. It encodes CASSYRVHYEQYF.

Many counts were recorded for this clone. CDR3 sequence: CASSGLQQNSYEQYF. The CDR3 nucleotides are TGTGCCAGCAGTGGGCTGCAGCAGAACTCCTACGAGCAGTACTTC. The J gene is TRBJ2-7, the V gene TRBV11-1; no clear D. V was trimmed by 6 bases and J by 0 bases, leaving 15 bases between them. The CDR3 spans 15 residues. CDR1 is SGHAT and CDR2 is FQDESV in the germline V gene (reference sequence).

The chain carries TRBV30 and TRBJ1-2; 9 bases are shared with TRBD1. Per the germline V gene, CDR1 is GTSNPN and CDR2 is SVGIG (reference sequence). Unmatched junction bases numbered 7, after V lost 3 bases and J lost 8 bases. CDR3 length equals 13 residues. In nucleotides, the CDR3 is TGTGCCTGGAGGGACAGGGGATTATGGGGCTACACCTTC. Its translation: CAWRDRGLWGYTF.

This chain links TRBV7-9 with TRBJ1-2; tentatively, D is TRBD1 (5 bases). The CDR3 runs 16 residues. V gave up 0 bases and J gave up 4 bases, with 15 bases separating them. Germline CDR1 reads SEHNR; CDR2 reads FQNEAQ (reference sequence). The CDR3 coding sequence is TGTGCCAGCAGCTTAGCTGGGGCTACTTGGGGCTATGGCTACACCTTC. Its protein is CASSLAGATWGYGYTF.

In its sample, this clone was seen a few times. This chain links TRBV2 with TRBJ2-3; 8 positions agree with TRBD2. The V gene's germline CDR1 is SNHLY and CDR2 FYNNEI. Germline trimming cut 8 bases from V and 6 bases from J; bases unmatched to any gene: 10. This CDR3 has 14 residues. The CDR3 DNA reads as TGTGCCAGCCCTCGTAGCGGGGCCCTGGATACGCAGTATTTT. It encodes CASPRSGALDTQYF. The full variable domain, completed using reference TRBV2 and TRBJ2-3, is EPEVTQTPSHQVTQMGQEVILRCVPISNHLYFYWYRQILGQKVEFLVSFYNNEISEKSEIFDDQFSVERPDGSNFTLKIRSTKLEDSAMYFCASPRSGALDTQYFGPGTRLTVL.

The chain carries TRBV29-1 and TRBJ2-5; 12 bases align to TRBD2. V dropped 8 bases and J dropped 2; count of bases not matched to a gene: 6. Germline V gives CDR1 SQVTM, CDR2 ANQGSEA. The CDR3 covers 14 residues. This CDR3 reads CSTWTSGKQETQYF. Here the CDR3 DNA reads TGCAGCACATGGACTAGCGGGAAACAAGAGACCCAGTACTTC.

The chain carries TRBV21-1 and TRBJ2-7; TRBD2 is the table's D call and was not checked against the DNA. TRBV21-1 is a pseudogene segment. This CDR3 comprises 13 residues. CDR3 nucleotides: TGTGCCAGCCCCGGGACTCCTCCCTACGAGCAGTACTTC. This translates into CASPGTPPYEQYF.